This T cell receptor (beta chain) comes out of a study of OX40 agonist ivuxolimab in advanced cancers. Study-level findings and limits: Antigens targeted by the expanded peripheral T cells were not determined.

As for this clone: The antigen is unknown.

CDR1 SGDLS and CDR2 YYNGEE come from the germline V gene. This CDR3 has 15 amino acids. Trimming cost V 0 bases and J 3 bases; bases outside gene matches: 5. Repertoires were generated with immunoSEQ multiplex PCR, while TCRdb's copy carries only in-frame clones and drops some. The data contain roughly 79,000 clones, about 92% of them singletons. The sequences come from CD4+ or CD8+ T cells sorted from blood, collected in a trial of the OX40 agonist ivuxolimab. The source of this sequence is an adult with an advanced solid tumor such as melanoma, head and neck, liver or kidney cancer. V is TRBV9 and J is TRBJ2-7; 8 bases align to TRBD2. CDR3 sequence (DNA): TGTGCCAGCAGCGTAGAACTAGCGGCGGACTACGAGCAGTACTTC. This gives the protein CASSVELAADYEQYF. The full variable domain, its missing parts supplied by reference TRBV9 and TRBJ2-7, is DSGVTQTPKHLITATGQRVTLRCSPRSGDLSVYWYQQSLDQGLQFLIQYYNGEERAKGNILERFSAQQFPDLHSELNLSSLELGDSALYFCASSVELAADYEQYFGPGTRLTVT.